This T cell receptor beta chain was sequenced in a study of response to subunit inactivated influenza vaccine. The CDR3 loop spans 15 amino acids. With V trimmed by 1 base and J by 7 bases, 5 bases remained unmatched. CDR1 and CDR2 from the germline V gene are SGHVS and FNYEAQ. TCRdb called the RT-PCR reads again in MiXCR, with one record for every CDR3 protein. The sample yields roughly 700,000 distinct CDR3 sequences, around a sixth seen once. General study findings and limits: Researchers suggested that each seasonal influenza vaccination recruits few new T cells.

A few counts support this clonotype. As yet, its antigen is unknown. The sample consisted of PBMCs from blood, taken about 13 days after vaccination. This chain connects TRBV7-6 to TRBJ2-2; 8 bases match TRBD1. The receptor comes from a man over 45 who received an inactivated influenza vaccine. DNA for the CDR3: TGTGCCAGCAGCTTAGTCAGGGGGCAAATCGGGGAGCTGTTTTTT. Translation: CASSLVRGQIGELFF.